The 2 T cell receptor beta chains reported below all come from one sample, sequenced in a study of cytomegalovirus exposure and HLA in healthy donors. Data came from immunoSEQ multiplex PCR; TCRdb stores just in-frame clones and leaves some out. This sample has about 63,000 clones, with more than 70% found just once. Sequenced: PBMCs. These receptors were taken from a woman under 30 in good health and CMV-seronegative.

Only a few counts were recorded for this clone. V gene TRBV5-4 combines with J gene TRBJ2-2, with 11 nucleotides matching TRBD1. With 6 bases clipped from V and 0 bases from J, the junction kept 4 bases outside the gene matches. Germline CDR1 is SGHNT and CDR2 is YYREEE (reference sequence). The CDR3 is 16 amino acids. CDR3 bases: TGTGCCAGCAAGGACAGGGGGCTAGCGAACACCGGGGAGCTGTTTTTT. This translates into CASKDRGLANTGELFF.

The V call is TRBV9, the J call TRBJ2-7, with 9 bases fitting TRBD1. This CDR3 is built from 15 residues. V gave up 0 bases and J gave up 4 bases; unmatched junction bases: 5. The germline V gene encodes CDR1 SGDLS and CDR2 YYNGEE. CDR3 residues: CASSVGEGTGYEQYF. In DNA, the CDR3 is TGTGCCAGCAGCGTAGGTGAGGGGACAGGGTACGAGCAGTACTTC.